This TCR beta chain is drawn from a study of patients and donors after allogeneic stem cell transplantation (dated by TCRdb to about 2020). Germline trimming: 5 bases from V, 4 bases from J; junction bases outside gene matches: 13. Including the terminal cysteine and phenylalanine, the CDR3 comprises 16 residues. Only the CDR3 DNA is retained, 48 bases long and in frame from the first base. Libraries came from RT-PCR. The listed sequencing device is NextSeq 550. TCRdb cleaned the public reads at Q25 with fastp, built clones with MiXCR and kept in-frame beta chains. Identical CDR3 protein sequences are pooled into one entry, listed with their most common genes and DNA. For this sample there are hundreds of thousands of distinct CDR3 sequences; over 30% appear just once. Of the sample, 11% falls within the top ten clones. Regarding this clonotype: No cognate antigen has been identified for it. No quality values exist for individual bases; no much larger clone is one base distant.

Material: blood, either unsorted or a sorted T cell fraction (not recorded which). The chain links TRBV12-3 or TRBV12-4 with TRBJ2-5; 7 bases in the junction line up with TRBD2. The clonotype comes from a human donor who was either an allogeneic HSCT recipient or a stem cell or donor lymphocyte infusion donor (not recorded which). It is not recorded whose cells these are; they may come from a transplant donor. The CDR3 region reads CASSPSYVREGETQYF. The DNA sequence is TGTGCCAGCAGTCCGTCGTATGTGAGGGAGGGAGAGACCCAGTACTTC.